The next 29 T cell receptor beta chains were all read from a single sample in a study of cytomegalovirus exposure and HLA in healthy donors. Assay used: immunoSEQ multiplex PCR; TCRdb lists only in-frame clones, some missing. The data show about 200,000 clones, about nine tenths seen once. The sample was PBMCs. The source is a woman aged 18-29 years in good health and CMV-seropositive.

This clone was seen only once. The CDR3 bases are TGTGCCAGCAGCCTTCCCAGCGGGAGCCGCTACGAGCAGTACTTC. Translating gives CASSLPSGSRYEQYF. The chain is built from TRBV5-6 and TRBJ2-7, with 8 bases matching TRBD2. V trimming: 4 bases; J trimming: 3 bases; junction bases outside the gene matches: 9. CDR1 is SGHDT, CDR2 YYEEEE, per germline. The CDR3 loop spans 15 amino acids.

The chain uses TRBV27 and TRBJ2-7; 12 positions match TRBD1. Germline lookup yields CDR1 MNHEY and CDR2 SMNVEV (reference sequence). This CDR3 region has 15 residues. With V trimmed by 5 bases and J by 3 bases, 5 bases remained unmatched. The CDR3 nucleotides are TGTGCCAGCAGTGATGGGACAGGGGGCGGCTACGAGCAGTACTTC. Residues: CASSDGTGGGYEQYF.

As for this clone: The sample contains more than one DNA sequence encoding this CDR3. V usage is TRBV11-2 and J usage is TRBJ2-3, with a possible D match to TRBD2 (5 bases). CDR3 length: 13 residues. CDR1 is SGHAT, CDR2 FQNNGV, per germline. Trimming took off 5 bases at V and 4 bases at J, with 10 bases between the two ends. CDR3 in DNA: TGTGCCAGCAGCCCCGCCGGGGCAGATACGCAGTATTTT. Translated: CASSPAGADTQYF.

The CDR3 coding sequence is TGTGCTAGTGGTGGCACCGGGACAGGCCCTTCTAACACAGATACGCAGTATTTT. Encoded protein: CASGGTGTGPSNTDTQYF. The chain is built from TRBV12-5 and TRBJ2-3; 8 bases fit TRBD1. Trimming took 5 bases from V and 2 from J; bases not matched to a gene: 15. Germline assignment: CDR1 LGHNT and CDR2 FRNRAP. CDR3 length equals 18 residues.

The chain uses TRBV5-1 and TRBJ2-3; TRBD2 agrees at 11 bases. Germline assignment: CDR1 SGHRS and CDR2 YFSETQ. V lost 4 bases, J lost 3 bases, and 10 bases stayed unmatched. The CDR3 extends over 17 amino acids. The CDR3 nucleotides read TGCGCCAGCAGCCGCACTAGCGGGGGACGAGTGACAGATACGCAGTATTTT. Translation gives CASSRTSGGRVTDTQYF. Full variable domain (rest looked up from reference TRBV5-1 and TRBJ2-3): KAGVTQTPRYLIKTRGQQVTLSCSPISGHRSVSWYQQTPGQGLQFLFEYFSETQRNKGNFPGRFSGRQFSNSRSEMNVSTLELGDSALYLCASSRTSGGRVTDTQYFGPGTRLTVL.

The rearrangement joins TRBV29-1 to TRBJ2-3; D is ambiguous. Deletions cut 7 bases from V and 3 bases from J, with 14 bases between. The CDR3 extends over 13 amino acids. The germline gives CDR1 SQVTM, CDR2 ANQGSEA. The CDR3 loop reads CSGRVSGTDTQYF. For the CDR3, the DNA is TGCAGCGGACGGGTCAGTGGGACAGATACGCAGTATTTT.

The V call is TRBV28, the J call TRBJ2-1; TRBD2 might be the D (5 bases). Germline loops: CDR1 MDHEN, CDR2 SYDVKM. This CDR3 has 15 amino acids. V dropped 6 bases and J dropped 0 bases, with 12 bases sitting between them. Here the CDR3 DNA reads TGTGCCAGCAGCCTAGCACGGAGCTCCTACAATGAGCAGTTCTTC. Its translation: CASSLARSSYNEQFF.

This chain links TRBV5-6 with TRBJ2-1, with D unclear. From germline, CDR1 is SGHDT and CDR2 YYEEEE. Trimming left V 0 bases short and J 6 bases short, with 10 bases between. CDR3 length: 14 amino acids. In DNA, the CDR3 is TGTGCCAGCAGCTTGGGTCTACTAACCAATGAGCAGTTCTTC. Amino acid sequence: CASSLGLLTNEQFF.

The gene calls are TRBV5-1 and TRBJ2-3; 8 nucleotides align to TRBD1. V was clipped by 4 bases and J by 2 bases; unmatched bases: 9. The CDR3 spans 16 residues. Per the germline V gene, CDR1 is SGHRS and CDR2 is YFSETQ. The CDR3 DNA sequence: TGCGCCAGCAGCAAAGGACAGGGTATTTTCACAGATACGCAGTATTTT. Translation gives CASSKGQGIFTDTQYF.

This rearrangement joins TRBV27 to TRBJ2-5; D gene ambiguous. The V gene lost 3 bases and the J gene lost 0 bases, with 5 bases spanning the gap. This CDR3 is built from 13 residues. Germline V gene lookup returns CDR1 MNHEY and CDR2 SMNVEV (reference sequence). The CDR3 reads CASSFPDQETQYF. The CDR3 DNA reads TGTGCCAGCAGTTTCCCCGACCAAGAGACCCAGTACTTC.

Written as DNA, the CDR3 is TGCGCCAGCGGAGTGACAGGGGGAAACACAGATACGCAGTATTTT. Its protein product is CASGVTGGNTDTQYF. V and J are TRBV5-1 and TRBJ2-3; 9 bases fit TRBD1. The CDR3 runs to 15 residues. The trim removed 7 bases at V and 2 bases at J, leaving 8 bases unmatched. CDR1 and CDR2 from the germline V gene are SGHRS and YFSETQ.

The gene calls are TRBV23-1 and TRBJ1-2; D is unclear. TRBV23-1 is an ORF, and what it does is uncertain. This CDR3 spans 17 amino acids. Trimming removed 0 bases from V and 0 bases from J, with 14 bases in between. CDR3 DNA: TGCGCCAGCAGTCAATCGGTCGGGTATTGGTCTAACTATGGCTACACCTTC. Translating gives CASSQSVGYWSNYGYTF.

The chain uses TRBV7-9 and TRBJ2-3; 8 bases agree with TRBD1. Germline loops: CDR1 SEHNR, CDR2 FQNEAQ (reference sequence). J gave up 5 bases and V 5 bases, and 6 bases lay outside the gene matches. The CDR3 consists of 14 residues. CDR3 protein: CASSKGQGIDTQYF. As DNA, the CDR3 is TGTGCCAGCAGCAAAGGACAGGGCATAGATACGCAGTATTTT.

This clone came up a few times. The chain links TRBV5-6 to TRBJ2-6, with unresolved D. Trimming pared 1 base from V and 3 bases from J, leaving 14 bases between. The germline V gene encodes CDR1 SGHDT and CDR2 YYEEEE. The CDR3 has 17 residues. CDR3 in DNA: TGTGCCAGCAGCTTGATCGCAGTTTTAAGTGGGGCCAACGTCCTGACTTTC. This gives the protein CASSLIAVLSGANVLTF.

This chain joins TRBV28 and TRBJ2-5, with D maybe TRBD1 (6 bases). Germline CDR1 and CDR2: MDHEN and SYDVKM. Deletions cut 7 bases from V and 5 bases from J, with 14 bases between. This CDR3 has 13 amino acids. Written as DNA, the CDR3 is TGTGCCAGCACCACGAGGGGGTCGGAGACCCAGTACTTC. Translated: CASTTRGSETQYF.

In DNA, the CDR3 is TGCGCCAGCAGGCGGAACCAAGAGACCCAGTACTTC. As protein: CASRRNQETQYF. The rearrangement links TRBV5-1 to TRBJ2-5, with unresolved D. Trimming removed 5 bases at V and 0 bases at J, with 5 bases between. The CDR3 totals 12 residues. The germline CDR1 and CDR2 sequences are SGHRS and YFSETQ.

The chain employs TRBV19 and TRBJ2-7; 7 bases are a match to TRBD2. The CDR3 is 19 amino acids. The V segment lost 1 base and the J segment 0 bases; nucleotides outside the gene matches: 15. Germline CDR1 LNHDA, CDR2 SQIVND (reference sequence). CDR3 sequence: CASSIGRVGGSFRSYEQYF. Written as DNA, the CDR3 is TGTGCCAGTAGTATAGGAAGGGTTGGCGGGAGTTTCCGCTCCTACGAGCAGTACTTC.

This clone was seen only once. The gene calls are TRBV27 and TRBJ1-2; 7 nucleotides line up with TRBD1. The CDR3 runs 16 residues. V dropped 2 bases and J dropped 4; count of bases not matched to a gene: 10. Germline V gene lookup returns CDR1 MNHEY and CDR2 SMNVEV (reference sequence). Here the CDR3 reads CASSLTGGDRVYGYTF. CDR3 coding DNA: TGTGCCAGCAGTTTAACAGGAGGGGACAGAGTCTATGGCTACACCTTC.

The CDR3 reads CASSFRGSGADTQYF. The CDR3 nucleotides read TGTGCCAGCAGCTTCAGGGGCAGCGGTGCAGATACGCAGTATTTT. The V call is TRBV11-2, the J call TRBJ2-3, with D possibly being TRBD1 (6 bases). This CDR3 is built from 15 residues. The germline gives CDR1 SGHAT, CDR2 FQNNGV. V was pared by 3 bases and J by 4 bases, with 14 bases between.

The chain carries TRBV13 and TRBJ1-5; TRBD1 aligns across 8 bases. Trimming took 8 bases from V and 9 from J; bases not matched to a gene: 9. The CDR3 is 13 amino acids. Germline V gene sequence: CDR1 PRHDT, CDR2 FYEKMQ (reference sequence). The CDR3 bases are TGTGCCAGCGCTACAGGGGGTTTGTCGCCCCAGCATTTT. It is translated as CASATGGLSPQHF.

The genes are TRBV28 and TRBJ2-1; TRBD2 is a possible D gene (5 bases). Germline V gives CDR1 MDHEN, CDR2 SYDVKM. This CDR3 has 11 residues. The V end lost 6 bases, the J end lost 12 bases, and 12 bases lay between the germline ends. This chain's CDR3 is CASRRVDRQFF. The CDR3 DNA follows: TGTGCCAGCAGGAGGGTAGACCGGCAGTTCTTC.

This rearrangement joins TRBV5-1 to TRBJ2-3; 9 positions agree with TRBD2. Germline loops: CDR1 SGHRS, CDR2 YFSETQ. V lost 4 bases, J lost 0 bases, and 6 bases stayed unmatched. This CDR3 spans 16 amino acids. The CDR3 sequence is CASSRTTSGSTDTQYF. DNA for the CDR3: TGCGCCAGCAGCCGGACTACTAGCGGGAGCACAGATACGCAGTATTTT.

The genes are TRBV28 and TRBJ2-7; D is uncertain. V dropped 6 bases and J dropped 4 bases, with 10 bases sitting between them. The CDR3 runs 12 residues. Germline CDR1 is MDHEN and CDR2 is SYDVKM. CDR3 sequence: CASSSVGYEQYF. The CDR3 region has the DNA TGTGCCAGCAGCTCCGTCGGGTACGAGCAGTACTTC.

V gene TRBV19 combines with J gene TRBJ1-5, with a possible D match to TRBD1 (6 bases). In germline, CDR1 is LNHDA, CDR2 SQIVND (reference sequence). Trimming removed 4 bases at V and 6 bases at J, with 13 bases between. The CDR3 covers 14 residues. CDR3: CASSTGGAGQPQHF. The CDR3 nucleotides are TGTGCCAGTAGTACGGGGGGGGCGGGTCAGCCCCAGCATTTT. Combining the CDR3 with reference TRBV19 and TRBJ1-5 gives the whole variable domain DGGITQSPKYLFRKEGQNVTLSCEQNLNHDAMYWYRQDPGQGLRLIYYSQIVNDFQKGDIAEGYSVSREKKESFPLTVTSAQKNPTAFYLCASSTGGAGQPQHFGDGTRLSIL.

This clone was recorded only once. The chain joins TRBV5-1 to TRBJ1-2; D perhaps matches TRBD1 (5 bases). V was trimmed by 2 bases and J by 3 bases, leaving 11 bases between them. Germline CDR1 SGHRS, CDR2 YFSETQ. The CDR3 contains 14 residues. CDR3 loop: CASSFDSNYYGYTF. DNA of the CDR3: TGCGCCAGCAGCTTTGACAGCAATTACTATGGCTACACCTTC.

The J gene is TRBJ2-3, the V gene TRBV11-2, with 9 bases fitting TRBD1. The length of the CDR3 is 17 residues. V trimming: 5 bases; J trimming: 2 bases; junction bases outside the gene matches: 11. Germline V gene data show CDR1 as SGHAT and CDR2 as FQNNGV. As DNA, the CDR3 is TGTGCCAGCAGCCCCGGAGGGGGACAGGGAATCACAGATACGCAGTATTTT. It specifies CASSPGGGQGITDTQYF.

V usage is TRBV11-2 and J usage is TRBJ2-3, with TRBD2 matching over 9 bases. Trimming took 1 base from V and 0 from J; bases not matched to a gene: 2. CDR1 is SGHAT, CDR2 FQNNGV, per germline. The CDR3 has 16 residues. CDR3 sequence: CASSLGTSGSTDTQYF. DNA of the CDR3: TGTGCCAGCAGCTTAGGAACTAGCGGGAGCACAGATACGCAGTATTTT.

This clone was detected only once. The gene calls are TRBV30 and TRBJ2-7; TRBD1 matches 7 bases. The ends lost 2 bases at V and 3 bases at J; junction bases unmatched: 13. CDR3 size: 16 residues. CDR1 and CDR2 (germline): GTSNPN, SVGIG (reference sequence). CDR3 nucleotide sequence: TGTGCCTGGAGTTCTGGACAGGCTGGGTTCGTCTACGAGCAGTACTTC. Protein product: CAWSSGQAGFVYEQYF.

This chain joins TRBV18 and TRBJ1-5; 9 bases agree with TRBD1. Germline CDR1 reads KGHSH; CDR2 reads LQKENI. The trim removed 6 bases at V and 7 bases at J, leaving 10 bases unmatched. The CDR3 loop spans 15 amino acids. As DNA, the CDR3 is TGTGCCAGCTCCCCGGGACAGGGTTCGGGGCAGCCCCAGCATTTT. Translating it yields CASSPGQGSGQPQHF.